A selection of T cell receptor beta chains follows, all from one sample in a study of shared clonotypes between healthy human individuals. The table came from immunoSEQ multiplex PCR; TCRdb's copy has only in-frame clones and leaves some out. Altogether roughly 330,000 clones are present, approximately 79% being singletons, with the ten largest covering 10%. The sequencing sample was made of memory CD4+ T cells sorted from blood. The receptor set was obtained from a man between 25 and 39 years old in good health. Each CDR3 is given with its conserved first and last residue. Fields, in order: J gene, D gene, V gene, clone size, CDR3 DNA, CDR3 protein. D genes are given only for firm matches. A clone size is listed for some rows: how often the clone was seen (once, few, many), or a class if it is expanded.

TRBJ2-4 | TRBD1 | TRBV2 | . | TGTGCCAGCAGTGAGGGACAGGGGGAGGCCATTCAGTACTTC | CASSEGQGEAIQYF
TRBJ1-5 | TRBD1 | TRBV6-1 | . | TGTGCCAGCACTAGCAGGGGGCAGCGGAATCAGCCCCAGCATTTT | CASTSRGQRNQPQHF
TRBJ2-7 | TRBD1 | TRBV2 | . | TGTGCCACCGAGACAGGGATGGACGAGCAGTACTTC | CATETGMDEQYF
TRBJ1-2 | . | TRBV5-4 | . | TGTGCCAGCAGCTTGCAGGCTACTAACTATGGCTACACCTTC | CASSLQATNYGYTF
TRBJ2-7 | . | TRBV5-1 | once | TGCGCCAGCAAACCGGACGGAGCCTACGAGCAGTACTTC | CASKPDGAYEQYF
TRBJ2-7 | TRBD2 | TRBV7-9 | once | TGTGCCAGCAGCTTTAGCCCATCTAGCGGGAGTCCTTTATCCTACGAGCAGTACTTC | CASSFSPSSGSPLSYEQYF
TRBJ2-7 | . | TRBV28 | . | TGTGCCAGCAGTTTGGCCGGGGAACTATACGAGCAGTACTTC | CASSLAGELYEQYF
TRBJ2-2 | . | TRBV5-1 | . | TGCGCCAGCAGCTTGGACGCGGGTAGAACCGGGGAGCTGTTTTTT | CASSLDAGRTGELFF
TRBJ1-2 | . | TRBV30 | . | TGTGCCTGGATTCAGGCAGGGGGCTACACCTTC | CAWIQAGGYTF
TRBJ2-5 | . | TRBV6-5 | . | TGTGCCAGCAGTTACTCGGACGGGACAAACCAAGAGACCCAGTACTTC | CASSYSDGTNQETQYF
TRBJ1-5 | TRBD1 | TRBV5-1 | . | TGCGCCAGCAGCTTGTTAGGAACAGGGGGACAGCCCCAGCATTTT | CASSLLGTGGQPQHF
TRBJ2-5 | . | TRBV19 | . | TGTGCCAGCGACCGTACGCATCCCGGGGGAGAGACCCAGTACTTC | CASDRTHPGGETQYF
TRBJ2-3 | . | TRBV2 | few | TGTGCCAGCAAGAGGGGGGGCAGCGCAGATACGCAGTATTTT | CASKRGGSADTQYF
TRBJ1-4 | . | TRBV6-1 | . | TGTGCCAGCGCTGACCCGGGAGTAGTAGAAAAACTGTTTTTT | CASADPGVVEKLFF
TRBJ2-7 | TRBD2 | TRBV7-8 | few | TGTGCCAGCAGCCCCAGTCGAGCGGGAGGGACCTACGAGCAGTACTTC | CASSPSRAGGTYEQYF
TRBJ1-2 | . | TRBV28 | . | TGTGCCAGCTTCCAGATTGGCAACTATGGCTACACCTTC | CASFQIGNYGYTF
TRBJ1-5 | . | TRBV29-1 | . | TGCAGCGTGAAAACAGATCTGTGGGGCAATCAGCCCCAGCATTTT | CSVKTDLWGNQPQHF
TRBJ2-1 | TRBD2 | TRBV7-3 | . | TGTGCCAGCAGCCTTCCGGGACTAGTCCATGAGCAGTTCTTC | CASSLPGLVHEQFF
TRBJ2-1 | . | TRBV2 | . | TGTGCCAGCAGTCTAGACGTGGGGGGTTACAATGAGCAGTTCTTC | CASSLDVGGYNEQFF
TRBJ2-6 | . | TRBV2 | . | TGTGCCAGCAGTGAGACGAGGTCTGGGGCCAACGTCCTGACTTTC | CASSETRSGANVLTF
TRBJ2-5 | . | TRBV5-1 | . | TGCGCCAGCAGCCGGACTGAACAAGAGACCCAGTACTTC | CASSRTEQETQYF
TRBJ2-1 | . | TRBV18 | many | TGTGCCAGCTCATTCGCCGGGACAGCGGGTGCTGAGCAGTTCTTC | CASSFAGTAGAEQFF
TRBJ2-4 | TRBD2 | TRBV15 | . | TGTGCCACCAGCAGAGAGGCTAGCGGGAGGGGCGGGGACATTCAGTACTTC | CATSREASGRGGDIQYF
TRBJ2-2 | . | TRBV27 | . | TGTGCCAGCAGTTTATGGAAGACGGCAGCGAACACCGGGGAGCTGTTTTTT | CASSLWKTAANTGELFF
TRBJ1-4 | . | TRBV15 | . | TGTGCCACCAGCAGAGATTGGGGGCCGGCAACTAATGAAAAACTGTTTTTT | CATSRDWGPATNEKLFF
TRBJ2-1 | TRBD2 | TRBV5-1 | . | TGCGCCAGCAGCTTGGGGGGACTAGCGGGGACATCCTACAATGAGCAGTTCTTC | CASSLGGLAGTSYNEQFF
TRBJ1-2 | . | TRBV18 | . | TGTGCCAGCTCACCACGGACAGTTAACCATGGCTACACCTTC | CASSPRTVNHGYTF
TRBJ2-7 | TRBD1 | TRBV19 | . | TGTGCCAGTAGTATACTCTCTATTCGGACAGGGAACTACGAGCAGTACTTC | CASSILSIRTGNYEQYF